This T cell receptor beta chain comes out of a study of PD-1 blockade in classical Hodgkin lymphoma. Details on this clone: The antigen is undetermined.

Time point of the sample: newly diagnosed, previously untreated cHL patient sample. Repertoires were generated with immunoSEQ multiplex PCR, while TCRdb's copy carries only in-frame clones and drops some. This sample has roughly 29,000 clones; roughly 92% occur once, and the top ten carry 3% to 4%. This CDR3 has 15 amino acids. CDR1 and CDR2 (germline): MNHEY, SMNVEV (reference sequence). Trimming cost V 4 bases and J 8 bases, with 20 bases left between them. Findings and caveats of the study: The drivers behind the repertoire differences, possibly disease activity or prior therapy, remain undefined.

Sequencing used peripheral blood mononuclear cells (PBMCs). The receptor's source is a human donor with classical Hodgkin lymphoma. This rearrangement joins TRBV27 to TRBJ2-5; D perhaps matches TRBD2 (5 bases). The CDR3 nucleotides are TGTGCCAGCAGTTCTAGCTTTGGGCTGGGTGGAACCCAGTACTTC. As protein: CASSSSFGLGGTQYF.